This entry features one T cell receptor beta chain sequence. Its antigen is still unknown. Per the germline V gene, CDR1 is KGHSH and CDR2 is LQKENI. This CDR3 is 15 amino acids long. The data belong to a study of T cells expressing NK-cell markers. Across the study: Seven donors tested HCMV-seropositive and one tested seronegative among the eight sequenced.

Study conclusions and caveats: The study found these clonotypes also leading the CD3+CD56-NKG2C+ fraction in a few donors.

It was by 5'RACE template switching with UMIs that TCR beta cDNA was made. One entry per CDR3 protein, without DNA, is what TCRdb gives after re-calling the 5' RACE reads. This repertoire comprises 200,000 to 300,000 distinct CDR3 sequences; its ten largest clones make up approximately 0.39%. This sequence joins TRBV18 and TRBJ2-3; TCRdb selects TRBD2, and the lack of DNA leaves this call unchecked. Sequencing input: blood T cells: a sorted CD56 or NKG2C T cell subset, CD4+ or CD8+ T cells, or bulk PBMC T cells (not recorded which). The receptor's source is a man between 18 and 35 years old in good health. CDR3 residues: CASSQTSPGADTQYF.